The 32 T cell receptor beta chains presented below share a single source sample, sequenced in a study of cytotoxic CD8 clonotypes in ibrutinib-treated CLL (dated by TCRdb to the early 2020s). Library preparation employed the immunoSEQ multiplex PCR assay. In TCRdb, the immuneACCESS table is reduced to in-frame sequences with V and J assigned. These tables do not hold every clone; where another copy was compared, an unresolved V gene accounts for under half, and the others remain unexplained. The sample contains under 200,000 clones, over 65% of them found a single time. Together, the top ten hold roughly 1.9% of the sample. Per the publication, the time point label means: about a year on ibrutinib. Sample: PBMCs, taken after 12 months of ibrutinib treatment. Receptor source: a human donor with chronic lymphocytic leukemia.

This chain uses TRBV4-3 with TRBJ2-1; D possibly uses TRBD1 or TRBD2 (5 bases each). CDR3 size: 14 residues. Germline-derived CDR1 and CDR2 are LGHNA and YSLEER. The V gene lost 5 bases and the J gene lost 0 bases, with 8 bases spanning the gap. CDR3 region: CASSSGSSYNEQFF. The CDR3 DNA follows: TGCGCCAGCAGCTCAGGGAGCTCCTACAATGAGCAGTTCTTC.

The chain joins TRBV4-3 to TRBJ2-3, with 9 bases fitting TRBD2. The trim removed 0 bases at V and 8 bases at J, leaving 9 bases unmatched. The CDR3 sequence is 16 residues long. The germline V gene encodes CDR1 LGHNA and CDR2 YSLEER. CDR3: CASSQESGAGGGTQYF. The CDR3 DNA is TGCGCCAGCAGCCAAGAGTCAGGAGCGGGAGGCGGTACGCAGTATTTT.

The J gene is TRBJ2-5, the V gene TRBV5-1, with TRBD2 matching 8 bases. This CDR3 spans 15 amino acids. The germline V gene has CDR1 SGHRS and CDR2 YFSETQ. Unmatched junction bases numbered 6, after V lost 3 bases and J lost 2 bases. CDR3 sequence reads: CASSWDTSGQETQYF. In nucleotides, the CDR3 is TGCGCCAGCAGCTGGGATACTAGCGGTCAAGAGACCCAGTACTTC.

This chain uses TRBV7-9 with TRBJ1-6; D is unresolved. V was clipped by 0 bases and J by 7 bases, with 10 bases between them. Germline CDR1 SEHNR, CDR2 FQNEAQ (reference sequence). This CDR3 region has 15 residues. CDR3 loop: CASSLADASNSPLHF. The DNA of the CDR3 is TGTGCCAGCAGCTTAGCGGACGCATCGAATTCACCCCTCCACTTT. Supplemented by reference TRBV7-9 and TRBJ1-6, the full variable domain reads DTGVSQNPRHKITKRGQNVTFRCDPISEHNRLYWYRQTLGQGPEFLTYFQNEAQLEKSRLLSDRFSAERPKGSFSTLEIQRTEQGDSAMYLCASSLADASNSPLHFGNGTRLTVT.

The CDR3 nucleotides read TGTGCCAGCAGTGGCCAGACAGATACGCAGTATTTT. Translated: CASSGQTDTQYF. The V and J genes are TRBV2 and TRBJ2-3, with D unclear. CDR1 and CDR2 from the germline V gene are SNHLY and FYNNEI. The V end lost 4 bases, the J end lost 3 bases, and 5 bases lay between the germline ends. This CDR3 spans 12 amino acids.

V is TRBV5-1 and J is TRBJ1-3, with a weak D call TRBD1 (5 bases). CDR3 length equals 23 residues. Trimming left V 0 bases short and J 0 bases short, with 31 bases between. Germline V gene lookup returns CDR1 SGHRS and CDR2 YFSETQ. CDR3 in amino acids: CASSLGQGKLGNQIQSSGNTIYF. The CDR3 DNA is TGCGCCAGCAGCTTGGGGCAGGGTAAGTTGGGGAATCAAATACAGAGCTCTGGAAACACCATATATTTT.

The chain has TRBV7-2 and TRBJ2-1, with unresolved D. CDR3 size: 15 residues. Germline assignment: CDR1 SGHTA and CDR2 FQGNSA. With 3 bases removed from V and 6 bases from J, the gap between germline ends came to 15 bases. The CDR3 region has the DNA TGTGCCAGCAGCTTGGCGAACACGCAAGCCAATGAGCAGTTCTTC. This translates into CASSLANTQANEQFF.

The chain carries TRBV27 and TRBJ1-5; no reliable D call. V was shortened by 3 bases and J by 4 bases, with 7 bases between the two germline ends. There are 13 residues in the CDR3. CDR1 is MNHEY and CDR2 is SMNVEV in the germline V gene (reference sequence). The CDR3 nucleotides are TGTGCCAGCAGTTTGAGACGGAATCAGCCCCAGCATTTT. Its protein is CASSLRRNQPQHF.

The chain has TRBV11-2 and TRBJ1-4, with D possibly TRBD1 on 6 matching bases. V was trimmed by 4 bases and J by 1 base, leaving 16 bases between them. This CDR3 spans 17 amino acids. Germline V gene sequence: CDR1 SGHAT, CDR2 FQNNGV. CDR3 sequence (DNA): TGTGCCAGCAGCTCCGGGCGGGGGCGAGGAACTAATGAAAAACTGTTTTTT. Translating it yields CASSSGRGRGTNEKLFF.

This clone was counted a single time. Here the CDR3 DNA reads TGTGCCAGCAGCCCCGCGGCTAGCGGATCCTACGAGCAGTACTTC. Translating gives CASSPAASGSYEQYF. The rearrangement uses TRBV7-2 and TRBJ2-7, with 7 bases identical to TRBD2. Germline CDR1 and CDR2: SGHTA and FQGNSA. This CDR3 contains 15 residues. Trimming removed 5 bases from V and 1 base from J; junction bases left unmatched: 8.

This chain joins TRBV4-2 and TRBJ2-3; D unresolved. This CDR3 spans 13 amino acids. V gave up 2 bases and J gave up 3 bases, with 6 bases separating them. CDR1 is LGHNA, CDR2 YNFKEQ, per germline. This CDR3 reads CASSQFRTDTQYF. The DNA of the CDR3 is TGTGCCAGCAGCCAATTTAGAACAGATACGCAGTATTTT.

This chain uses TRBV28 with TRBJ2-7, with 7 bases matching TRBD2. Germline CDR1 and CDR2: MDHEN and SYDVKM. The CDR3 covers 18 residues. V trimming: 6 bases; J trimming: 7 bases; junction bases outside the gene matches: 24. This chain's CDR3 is CASSPPVGAAGMTWEQYF. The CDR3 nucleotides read TGTGCCAGCAGCCCTCCCGTCGGTGCAGCGGGAATGACGTGGGAGCAGTACTTC.

CDR3 DNA sequence: TGCGCCAGCAGTCTAGGGACGGTGAACACTGAAGCTTTCTTT. It yields the protein CASSLGTVNTEAFF. The V and J genes are TRBV5-1 and TRBJ1-1; weak D call: TRBD1 (5 bases). Germline V gives CDR1 SGHRS, CDR2 YFSETQ. The CDR3 covers 14 residues. Trimming stripped 5 bases from V and 0 bases from J, with 11 bases between. Using reference TRBV5-1 and TRBJ1-1 for the parts outside the CDR3, the full variable domain is KAGVTQTPRYLIKTRGQQVTLSCSPISGHRSVSWYQQTPGQGLQFLFEYFSETQRNKGNFPGRFSGRQFSNSRSEMNVSTLELGDSALYLCASSLGTVNTEAFFGQGTRLTVV.

The CDR3 DNA follows: TGTGCCAGCAGCTTGTCGGATAGGAGAGATCAGTACTTC. It translates to CASSLSDRRDQYF. The chain carries TRBV5-6 and TRBJ2-4, with D unresolved. Trimming removed 1 base from V and 12 bases from J, with 14 bases in between. The CDR3 totals 13 residues. Germline-derived CDR1 and CDR2 are SGHDT and YYEEEE.

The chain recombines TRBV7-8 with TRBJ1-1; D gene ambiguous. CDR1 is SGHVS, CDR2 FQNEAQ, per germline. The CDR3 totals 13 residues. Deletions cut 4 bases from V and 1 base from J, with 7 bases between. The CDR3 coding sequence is TGTGCCAGCAGCTATTTAGGGAACACTGAAGCTTTCTTT. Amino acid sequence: CASSYLGNTEAFF.

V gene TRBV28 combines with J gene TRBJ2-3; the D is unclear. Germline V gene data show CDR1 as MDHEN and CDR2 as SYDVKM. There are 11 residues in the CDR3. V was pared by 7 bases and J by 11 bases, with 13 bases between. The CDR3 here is CASKSTTKQYF. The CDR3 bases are TGTGCCAGCAAATCTACCACGAAGCAGTATTTT.

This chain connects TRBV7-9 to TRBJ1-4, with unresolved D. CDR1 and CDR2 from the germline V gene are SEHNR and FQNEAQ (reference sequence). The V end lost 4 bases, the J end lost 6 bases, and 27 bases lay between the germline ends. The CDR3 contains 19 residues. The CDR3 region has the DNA TGTGCCAGCAGCTCCGAACTCGGCACGGAACCCCAACTTGATGAAAAACTGTTTTTT. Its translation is CASSSELGTEPQLDEKLFF.

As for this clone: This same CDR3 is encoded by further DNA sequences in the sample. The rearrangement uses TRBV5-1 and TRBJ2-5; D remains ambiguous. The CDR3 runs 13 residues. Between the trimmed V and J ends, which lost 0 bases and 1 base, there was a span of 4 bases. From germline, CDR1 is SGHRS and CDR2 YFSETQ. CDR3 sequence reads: CASSLGVQETQYF. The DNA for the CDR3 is TGCGCCAGCAGCTTGGGCGTCCAAGAGACCCAGTACTTC.

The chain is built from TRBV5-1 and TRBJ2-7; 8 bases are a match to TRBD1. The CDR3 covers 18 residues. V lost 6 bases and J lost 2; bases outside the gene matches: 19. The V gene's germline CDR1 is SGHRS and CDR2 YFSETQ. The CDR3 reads CASNVGAGGGLIPYEQYF. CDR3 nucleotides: TGCGCCAGCAATGTAGGGGCAGGGGGCGGCCTAATCCCCTACGAGCAGTACTTC.

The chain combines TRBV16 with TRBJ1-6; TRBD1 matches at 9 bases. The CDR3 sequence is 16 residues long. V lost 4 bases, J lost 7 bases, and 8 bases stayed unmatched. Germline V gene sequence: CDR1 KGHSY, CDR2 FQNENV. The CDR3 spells CASSPAPGQGNSPLHF. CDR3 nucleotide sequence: TGTGCCAGCAGCCCCGCCCCGGGACAGGGAAATTCACCCCTCCACTTT.

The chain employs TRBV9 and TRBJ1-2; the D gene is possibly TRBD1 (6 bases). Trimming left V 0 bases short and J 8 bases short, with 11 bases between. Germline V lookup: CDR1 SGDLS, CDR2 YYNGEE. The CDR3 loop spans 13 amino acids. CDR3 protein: CASSVAPGDGYTF. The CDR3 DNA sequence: TGTGCCAGCAGCGTAGCTCCAGGGGACGGCTACACCTTC. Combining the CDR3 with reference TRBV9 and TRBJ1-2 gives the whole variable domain DSGVTQTPKHLITATGQRVTLRCSPRSGDLSVYWYQQSLDQGLQFLIQYYNGEERAKGNILERFSAQQFPDLHSELNLSSLELGDSALYFCASSVAPGDGYTFGSGTRLTVV.

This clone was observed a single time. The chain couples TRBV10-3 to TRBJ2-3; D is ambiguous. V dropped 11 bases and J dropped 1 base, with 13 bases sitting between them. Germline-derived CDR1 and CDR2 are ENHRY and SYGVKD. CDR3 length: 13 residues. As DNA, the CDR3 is TGTGCCGCTGGACCTAGGGGCACAGATACGCAGTATTTT. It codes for CAAGPRGTDTQYF.

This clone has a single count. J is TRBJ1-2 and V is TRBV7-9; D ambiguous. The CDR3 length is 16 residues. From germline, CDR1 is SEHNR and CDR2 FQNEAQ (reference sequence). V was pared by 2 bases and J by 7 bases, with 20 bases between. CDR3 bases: TGTGCCAGCAGCTTACCGCCGCCGAGAGGTACTTTTGGCTACACCTTC. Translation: CASSLPPPRGTFGYTF.

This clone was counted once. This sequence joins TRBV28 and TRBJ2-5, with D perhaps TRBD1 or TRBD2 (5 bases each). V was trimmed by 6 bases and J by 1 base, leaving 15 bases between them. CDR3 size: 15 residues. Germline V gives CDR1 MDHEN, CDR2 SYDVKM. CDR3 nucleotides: TGTGCCAGCAGCTCAAGTGGGGGACCCCAAGAGACCCAGTACTTC. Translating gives CASSSSGGPQETQYF.

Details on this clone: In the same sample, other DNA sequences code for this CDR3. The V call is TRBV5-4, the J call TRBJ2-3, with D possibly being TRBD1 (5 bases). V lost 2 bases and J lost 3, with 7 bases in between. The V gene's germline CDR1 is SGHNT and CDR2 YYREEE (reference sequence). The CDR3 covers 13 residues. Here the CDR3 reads CASSLAGTDTQYF. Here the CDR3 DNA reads TGTGCCAGCAGCTTAGCAGGGACAGATACGCAGTATTTT.

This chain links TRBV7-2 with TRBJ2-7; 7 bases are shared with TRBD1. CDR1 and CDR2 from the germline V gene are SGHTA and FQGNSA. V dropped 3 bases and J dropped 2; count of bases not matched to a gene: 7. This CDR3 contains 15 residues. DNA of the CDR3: TGTGCCAGCAGCTTGCAAAAAGGGGGCCCCTACGAGCAGTACTTC. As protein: CASSLQKGGPYEQYF.

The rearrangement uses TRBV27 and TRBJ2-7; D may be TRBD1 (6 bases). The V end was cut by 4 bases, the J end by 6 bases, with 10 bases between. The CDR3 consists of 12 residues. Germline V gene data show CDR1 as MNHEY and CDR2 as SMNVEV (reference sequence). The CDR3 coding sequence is TGTGCCAGCAGTTCAGGGGTGGCCGAGCAGTACTTC. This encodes CASSSGVAEQYF.

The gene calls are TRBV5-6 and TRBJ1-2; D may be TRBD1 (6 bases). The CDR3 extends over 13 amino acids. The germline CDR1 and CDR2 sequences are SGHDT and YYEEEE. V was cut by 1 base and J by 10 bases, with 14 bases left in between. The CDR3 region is CASSLRGGLVYTF. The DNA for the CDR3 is TGTGCCAGCAGCTTGCGTGGGGGCCTGGTCTACACCTTC.

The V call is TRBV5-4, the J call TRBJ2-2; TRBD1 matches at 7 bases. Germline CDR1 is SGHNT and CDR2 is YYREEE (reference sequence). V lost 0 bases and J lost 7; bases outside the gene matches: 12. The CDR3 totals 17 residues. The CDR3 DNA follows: TGTGCCAGCAGCTTGGGGTTGAGGGGGCTAATCGGCGGGGAGCTGTTTTTT. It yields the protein CASSLGLRGLIGGELFF.

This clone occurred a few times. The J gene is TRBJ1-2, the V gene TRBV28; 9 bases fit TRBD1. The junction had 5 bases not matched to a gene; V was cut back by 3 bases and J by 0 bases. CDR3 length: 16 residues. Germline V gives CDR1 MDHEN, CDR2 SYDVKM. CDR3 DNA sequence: TGTGCCAGCAGTTTTAGGACAGGGGACCCTAACTATGGCTACACCTTC. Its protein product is CASSFRTGDPNYGYTF.

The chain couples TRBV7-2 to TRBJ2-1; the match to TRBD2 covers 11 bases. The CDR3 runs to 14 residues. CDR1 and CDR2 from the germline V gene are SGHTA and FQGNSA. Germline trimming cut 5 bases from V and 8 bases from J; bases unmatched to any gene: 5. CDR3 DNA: TGTGCCAGCAGCCTGACTAGCGGGGAGGATGAGCAGTTCTTC. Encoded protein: CASSLTSGEDEQFF. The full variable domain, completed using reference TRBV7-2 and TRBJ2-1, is GAGVSQSPSNKVTEKGKDVELRCDPISGHTALYWYRQSLGQGLEFLIYFQGNSAPDKSGLPSDRFSAERTGGSVSTLTIQRTQQEDSAVYLCASSLTSGEDEQFFGPGTRLTVL.

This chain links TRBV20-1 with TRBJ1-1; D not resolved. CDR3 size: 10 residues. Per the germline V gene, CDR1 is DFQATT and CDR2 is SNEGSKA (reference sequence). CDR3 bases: TGCGGGTCTCGAGACACTGAAGCTTTCTTT. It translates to CGSRDTEAFF.